In this sample, the clone carrying this T cell receptor beta chain turned up a few times. Time point given: pre-sensitization, week 0. Treatment in this sample: therapeutic diphenylcyclopropenone sensitization with weekly scalp DPC. V lost 1 base to trimming and J lost 5 bases, with 11 bases between them. The CDR3 runs 14 residues. Germline CDR1 and CDR2: LGHNA and YNFKEQ. This entry is derived from a study of human T cells and chemical hapten exposure. About the study: Each patch test put 0.01% DPC on the upper back, and results were read at 6 days. Affected patients, primarily female, had alopecia areata, totalis or universalis. It was small differences in pooled library volume that mainly caused per-sample TCR yields to vary.

From the RACE reads, TCRdb called clonotypes with MiXCR, one entry per CDR3 protein. Of around 100,000 distinct CDR3 sequences listed, about a tenth are singletons. The chain combines TRBV4-2 with TRBJ1-2, with D perhaps matching TRBD1 (6 bases). The receptor comes from a woman aged 60-70 years with alopecia areata. Some clones in this sample may be carry-over from other donors' samples. The sequences come from whole blood, collected in connection with sensitization to the hapten diphenylcyclopropenone (DPC). CDR3 residues: CASSQAGQAYGYTF. The CDR3 region has the DNA TGTGCCAGCAGCCAAGCGGGACAAGCTTATGGCTACACCTTC.